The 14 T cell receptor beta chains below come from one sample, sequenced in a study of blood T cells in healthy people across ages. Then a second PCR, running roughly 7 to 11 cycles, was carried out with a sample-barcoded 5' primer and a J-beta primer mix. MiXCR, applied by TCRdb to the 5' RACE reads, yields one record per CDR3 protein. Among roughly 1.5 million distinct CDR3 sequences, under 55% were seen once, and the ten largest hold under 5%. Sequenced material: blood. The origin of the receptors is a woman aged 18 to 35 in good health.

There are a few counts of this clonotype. The CDR3, as DNA: TGCGCCAGCAGCTGGCAATACGGGGGGCAGTACGAGCAGTACTTC. It specifies CASSWQYGGQYEQYF. This sequence joins TRBV4-3 and TRBJ2-7; a possible D gene is TRBD2 (7 bases). V lost 5 bases, J lost 4 bases, and 18 bases lay in between. CDR3 length equals 15 residues. Germline CDR1 LGHNA, CDR2 YSLEER.

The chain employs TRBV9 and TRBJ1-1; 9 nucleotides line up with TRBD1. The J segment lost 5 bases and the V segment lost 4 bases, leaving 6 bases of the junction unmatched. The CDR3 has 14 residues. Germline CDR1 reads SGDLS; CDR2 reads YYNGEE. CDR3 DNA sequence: TGTGCCAGCAGCCCCTCCGGGACAGGGACTGAAGCTTTCTTT. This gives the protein CASSPSGTGTEAFF. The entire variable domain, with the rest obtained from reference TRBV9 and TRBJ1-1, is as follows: DSGVTQTPKHLITATGQRVTLRCSPRSGDLSVYWYQQSLDQGLQFLIQYYNGEERAKGNILERFSAQQFPDLHSELNLSSLELGDSALYFCASSPSGTGTEAFFGQGTRLTVV.

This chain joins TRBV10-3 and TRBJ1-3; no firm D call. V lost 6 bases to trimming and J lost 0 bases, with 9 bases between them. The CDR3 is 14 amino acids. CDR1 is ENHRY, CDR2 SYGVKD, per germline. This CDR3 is CAISPWSSGNTIYF. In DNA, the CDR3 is TGTGCCATCAGCCCTTGGAGCTCTGGAAACACCATATATTTT.

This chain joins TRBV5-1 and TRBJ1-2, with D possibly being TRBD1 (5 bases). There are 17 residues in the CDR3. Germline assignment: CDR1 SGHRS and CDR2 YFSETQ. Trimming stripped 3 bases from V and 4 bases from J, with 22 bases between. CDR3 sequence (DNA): TGCGCCAGCAGCTCCACACAAAGGGACGGGGTGTTCTATGGCTACACCTTC. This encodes CASSSTQRDGVFYGYTF.

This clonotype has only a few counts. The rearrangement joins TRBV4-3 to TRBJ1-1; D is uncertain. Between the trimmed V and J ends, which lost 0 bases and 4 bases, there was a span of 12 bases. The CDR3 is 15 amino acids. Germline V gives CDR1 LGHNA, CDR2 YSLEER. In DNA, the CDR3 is TGCGCCAGCAGCCAAGAAGTTTCGCGACGCACTGAAGCTTTCTTT. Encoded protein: CASSQEVSRRTEAFF.

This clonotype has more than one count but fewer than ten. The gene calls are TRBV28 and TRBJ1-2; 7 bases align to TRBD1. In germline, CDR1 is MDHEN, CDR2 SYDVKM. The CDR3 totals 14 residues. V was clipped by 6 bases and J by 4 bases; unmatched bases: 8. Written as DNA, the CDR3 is TGTGCCAGCAGGACTTCCGGGACAGTCTATGGCTACACCTTC. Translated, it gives CASRTSGTVYGYTF.

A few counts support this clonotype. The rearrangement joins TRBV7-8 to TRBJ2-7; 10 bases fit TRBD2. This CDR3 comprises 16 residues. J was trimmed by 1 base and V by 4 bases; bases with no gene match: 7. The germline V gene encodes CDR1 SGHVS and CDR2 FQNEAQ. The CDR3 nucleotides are TGTGCCAGCAGCTCCACTCTGACTAGCGGGTCCTACGAGCAGTACTTC. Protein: CASSSTLTSGSYEQYF.

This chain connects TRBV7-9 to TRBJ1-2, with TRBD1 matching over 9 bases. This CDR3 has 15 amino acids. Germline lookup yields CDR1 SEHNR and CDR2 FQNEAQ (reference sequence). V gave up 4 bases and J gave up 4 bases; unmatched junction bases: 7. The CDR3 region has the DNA TGTGCCAGCAGCTCCCGGACAGGGGATGTCTATGGCTACACCTTC. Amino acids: CASSSRTGDVYGYTF.

CDR3 loop: CASSQESDRSYNEQFF. The CDR3 nucleotides read TGCGCCAGCAGCCAAGAAAGTGACAGGTCCTACAATGAGCAGTTCTTC. The rearrangement uses TRBV4-1 and TRBJ2-1, with D perhaps TRBD1 (6 bases). Looked up from germline, CDR1 is MGHRA and CDR2 is YSYEKL. V lost 0 bases to trimming and J lost 1 base, with 10 bases between them. CDR3 length: 16 amino acids.

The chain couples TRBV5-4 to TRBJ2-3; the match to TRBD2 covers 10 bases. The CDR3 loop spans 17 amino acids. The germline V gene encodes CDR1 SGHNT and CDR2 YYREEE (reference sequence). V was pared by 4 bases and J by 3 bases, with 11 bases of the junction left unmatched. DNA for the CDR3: TGTGCCAGCAGCCTCGACCCCAGCGGGAGGGGGACAGATACGCAGTATTTT. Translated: CASSLDPSGRGTDTQYF.

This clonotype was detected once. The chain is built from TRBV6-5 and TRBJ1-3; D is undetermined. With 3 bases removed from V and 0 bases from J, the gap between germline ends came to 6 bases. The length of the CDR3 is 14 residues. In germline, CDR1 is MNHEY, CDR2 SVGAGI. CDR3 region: CASSYQVSGNTIYF. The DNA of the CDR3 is TGTGCCAGCAGTTATCAGGTCTCTGGAAACACCATATATTTT.

The CDR3 DNA follows: TGTGCCAGCAGTAAACAAGGCAACGAGCAGTACTTC. This sequence encodes CASSKQGNEQYF. The chain joins TRBV12-3 or TRBV12-4 to TRBJ2-5, with D hard to call. With the DNA end fitting TRBJ2-7 better, the J assignment may be wrong. CDR3 size: 12 residues.

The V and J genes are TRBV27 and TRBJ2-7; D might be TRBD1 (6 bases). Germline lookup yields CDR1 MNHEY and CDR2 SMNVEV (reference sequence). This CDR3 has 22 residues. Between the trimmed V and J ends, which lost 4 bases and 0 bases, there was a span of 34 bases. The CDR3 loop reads CASSSLPLDRFGGDGVSYEQYF. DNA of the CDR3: TGTGCCAGCAGTTCCTTGCCTCTCGACAGGTTTGGTGGCGACGGGGTCTCCTACGAGCAGTACTTC.

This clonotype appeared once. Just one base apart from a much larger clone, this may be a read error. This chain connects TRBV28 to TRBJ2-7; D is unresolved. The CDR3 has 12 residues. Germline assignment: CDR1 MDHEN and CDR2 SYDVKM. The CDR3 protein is CASSLMGYGQYF. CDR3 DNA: TGTGCCAGCAGTTTAATGGGTTACGGGCAGTACTTC.